This T cell receptor beta chain was profiled in a study of T cell responses to AZD1222 COVID-19 vaccine (dated by TCRdb to the early 2020s). With respect to the entire study: A total of 233 trial participants underwent TCR sequencing, of whom about 210 received two doses of AZD1222 and about 25 received two doses of the MenACWY control vaccine. Enrollment into the trials was organized by age into subgroups of 18-55, 56-69 and 70-plus years, and those subgroups contained roughly 150, 30 and 60 TCR-sequenced participants, respectively.

Beyond this particular receptor, the publication reports: After two AZD1222 doses, spike-specific TCR breadth and depth were significantly higher than at day 0 and than in MenACWY recipients. Reportedly, almost half of the unique spike-specific TCRs recognized epitopes lying outside the regions that are mutated in the B.1.351 and B.1.1.7 variants. Only 5 to 7 AZD1222 recipients were SARS-CoV-2 seropositive at baseline, limiting conclusions about previously exposed vaccinees. In the small 56-69-year group, the increase in depth fell short of significance, most likely because of low power. CD4 TCRs associated with the vaccine covered the entire spike protein, and the dominant responses were in regions 160-218 and 743-854. Participants were mostly white British and included more females than males, and it was suggested by the authors that clonal diversity may have been underestimated. Because no day 14 peak-response samples were available, the repertoires could be characterized only after the peak T cell response.

In the paper's terms, the time point label means: about 28 days (+/-7) after the second vaccine dose. AZD1222 recipients whose second dose came at about 4 weeks and those whose second dose came at about 12 weeks were combined into one group, since spike-specific TCR depth and breadth did not differ between the two schedules. Samples from vaccinated people were obtained from the UK trials COV001 and COV002, which included a single-blind randomized controlled phase 2/3 trial of AZD1222 (ChAdOx1 nCoV-19) in healthy adults. For TCRbeta chain sequencing, PBMC samples from trial participants were taken at day 0 and at day 28 after the second dose. The V and J ends are trimmed by 4 bases and 4 bases, leaving 23 bases between them. Spanning cysteine to phenylalanine, the CDR3 consists of 19 amino acids. Only the CDR3 portion is preserved as DNA: 57 bases, with reading frame beginning at the first base. CDR1 and CDR2 were assigned from the germline V gene as SGHDN and FVKESK.

Details on this clone: Its target antigen remains unknown. Within one base of it there is no much larger clone, and no base qualities were kept.

The CDR3 regions of human TCRbeta chains were subjected to immunosequencing. Turning to the authors' computational methods: Repertoire TCRs were checked for matches against a reference library of SARS-CoV-2-specific TCRs that had been generated using the MIRA antigen-specificity platform. Breadth meant the fraction of unique TCRs that were SARS-CoV-2-associated, whereas depth meant the fraction of total T cells that were SARS-CoV-2-associated. Using the MIRA data, every spike-specific TCR was mapped to the spike region that the TCR reacted to and assigned to either a CD4 or a CD8 class. Log10-transformed breadth and depth values were compared by one-way ANOVA with Sidak's multiple comparisons tests. TCRdb retrieved this table from immuneACCESS and kept in-frame rearrangements only. Not all clones are present; in checked studies, unresolved V genes account for under half, and no reason is known for the remainder. The DNA gave D and trimming, while V, J and clone size come from that table. The sample data list 90,000 to 110,000 clones, and around 87% of these were observed just once. The ten most abundant clones make up around 4% of the sample.

Here the sequenced sample was peripheral blood, taken 28 days after the second AZD1222 dose. The origin of this receptor is an adult who received the AZD1222 COVID-19 vaccine. The rearrangement joined TRBV14 to TRBJ2-6, with the D call perhaps TRBD1 or TRBD2, each one matching 5 bases. CDR3 reads: CASSPRDGYSPFGANVLTF. The nucleotides read TGTGCCAGCAGCCCCCGGGACGGTTATTCTCCATTCGGGGCCAACGTCCTGACTTTC.